This T cell receptor (delta chain) was profiled in a study of gamma-delta T cells after stem cell transplantation. CDR1 is NSMFDY and CDR2 is ISSIKDK in the germline V gene. This CDR3 has 17 residues. V was pared by 0 bases and J by 0 bases, with 2 bases of the junction left unmatched. TCRdb reapplied CATT to the RT-PCR reads. The profile shows around 2,500 delta-chain clones, 44% of them singletons. This sequence was found in a human donor. It is not recorded whose cells these are; they may come from a transplant donor. V and J are TRAV29/DV5 and TRDJ3; TRDD3 agrees at 8 bases. The sequencing sample was made of gamma-delta T cells. The CDR3 protein is CAASAGGDSWDTRQMFF. For the CDR3, the DNA is TGTGCAGCAAGCGCTGGGGGAGACTCCTGGGACACCCGACAGATGTTTTTC.